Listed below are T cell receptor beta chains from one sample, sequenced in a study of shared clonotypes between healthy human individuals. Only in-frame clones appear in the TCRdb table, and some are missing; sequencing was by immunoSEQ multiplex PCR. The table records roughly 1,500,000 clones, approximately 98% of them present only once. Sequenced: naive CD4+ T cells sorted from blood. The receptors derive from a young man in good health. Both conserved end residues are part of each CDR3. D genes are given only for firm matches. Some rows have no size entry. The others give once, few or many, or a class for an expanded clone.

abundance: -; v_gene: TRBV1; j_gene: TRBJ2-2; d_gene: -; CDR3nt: TGCGGGGGACAGCGCGGGAGAAACACCGGGGAGCTGTTTTTT; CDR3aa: CGGQRGRNTGELFF
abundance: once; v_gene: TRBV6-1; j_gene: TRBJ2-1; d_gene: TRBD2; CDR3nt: TGTGCCAGCAGTATTAGCGGGATCTACAATGAGCAGTTCTTC; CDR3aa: CASSISGIYNEQFF
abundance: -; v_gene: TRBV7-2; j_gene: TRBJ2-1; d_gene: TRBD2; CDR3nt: TGTGCCAGCAGCTTAGTTCCTCTAGCGGGAGCTCTCAATGAGCAGTTCTTC; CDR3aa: CASSLVPLAGALNEQFF
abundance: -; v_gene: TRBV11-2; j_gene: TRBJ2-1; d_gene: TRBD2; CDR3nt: TGTGCCAGCAGCCGGGGACTAGCAGCCTCTTTTGAGCAGTTCTTC; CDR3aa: CASSRGLAASFEQFF
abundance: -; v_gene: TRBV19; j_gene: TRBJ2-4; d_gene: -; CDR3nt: TGTGCCAGTAGTCCCTCGGGCCGACTAGCCAAAAACATTCAGTACTTC; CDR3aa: CASSPSGRLAKNIQYF
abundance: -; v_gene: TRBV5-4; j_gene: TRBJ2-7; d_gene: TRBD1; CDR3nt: TGTGCCAGCAGCTCCCCGGGACAGGGTTACGAGCAGTACTTC; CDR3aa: CASSSPGQGYEQYF
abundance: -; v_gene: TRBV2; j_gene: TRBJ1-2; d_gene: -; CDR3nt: TGTGCCAGCAGTGAACAGGGGTTTGGCTACACCTTC; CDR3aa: CASSEQGFGYTF
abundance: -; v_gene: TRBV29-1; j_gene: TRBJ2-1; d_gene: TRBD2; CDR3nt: TGCAGCTCACGTAGCGGGAGGGCCGTCAATGAGCAGTTCTTC; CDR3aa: CSSRSGRAVNEQFF
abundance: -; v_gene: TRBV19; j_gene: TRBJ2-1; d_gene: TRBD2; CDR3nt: TGTGCCAGTATCGGGAGGGGCGATGAGCAGTTCTTC; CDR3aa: CASIGRGDEQFF
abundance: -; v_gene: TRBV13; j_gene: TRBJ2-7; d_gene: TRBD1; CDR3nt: TGTGCCAGCAGCCCACGGACAGGGTCCTACGAGCAGTACTTC; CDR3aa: CASSPRTGSYEQYF
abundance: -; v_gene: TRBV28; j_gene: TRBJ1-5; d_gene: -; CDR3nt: TGTGCCAGCAGTTTACCCCCCTGGTATTGGCATTTT; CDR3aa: CASSLPPWYWHF
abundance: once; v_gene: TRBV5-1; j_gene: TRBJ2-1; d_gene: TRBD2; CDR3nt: TGCGCCAGCAGCCCTGGGGTACTACTAGCGGGTGACAATGAGCAGTTCTTC; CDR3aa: CASSPGVLLAGDNEQFF
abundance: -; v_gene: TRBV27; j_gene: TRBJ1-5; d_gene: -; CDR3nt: TGTGCCAGCAGGTGGAGGGGGGGTCAGCCCCAGCATTTT; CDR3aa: CASRWRGGQPQHF
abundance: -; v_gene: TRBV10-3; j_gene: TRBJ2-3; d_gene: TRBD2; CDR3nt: TGTGCCATCCGCGGGGGGAGCACAGATACGCAGTATTTT; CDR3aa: CAIRGGSTDTQYF
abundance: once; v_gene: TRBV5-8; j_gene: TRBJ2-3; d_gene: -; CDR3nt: TGTGCCAGCAGCCACCCTAGCACAGATACGCAGTATTTT; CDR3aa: CASSHPSTDTQYF
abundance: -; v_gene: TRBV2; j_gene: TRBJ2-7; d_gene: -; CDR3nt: TGTGCCAGCATGGGCGGTCAGCCACGAACCTACGAGCAGTACTTC; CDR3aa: CASMGGQPRTYEQYF
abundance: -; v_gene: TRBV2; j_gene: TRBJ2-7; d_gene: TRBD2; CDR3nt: TGTGCCAGCAAGACTAGCGCGTACGAGCAGTACTTC; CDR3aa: CASKTSAYEQYF
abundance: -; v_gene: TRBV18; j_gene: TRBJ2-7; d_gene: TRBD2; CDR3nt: TGTGCCAGCTCACCAGGAGCTAGCGGGTTCTCCTACGAGCAGTACTTC; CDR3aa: CASSPGASGFSYEQYF
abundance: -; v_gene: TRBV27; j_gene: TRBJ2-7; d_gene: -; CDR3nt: TGTGCCACCAGGGGGGGAACCTACGAGCAGTACTTC; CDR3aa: CATRGGTYEQYF
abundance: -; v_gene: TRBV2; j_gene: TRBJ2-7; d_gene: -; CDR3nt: TGTGCCAGCAGTGAGGAGGGGGGGGATTACGAGCAGTACTTC; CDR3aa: CASSEEGGDYEQYF
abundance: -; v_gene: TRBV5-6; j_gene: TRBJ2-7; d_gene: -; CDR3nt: TGTGCCAGCAGCCTCGGCTTAGCGAACTACGAGCAGTACTTC; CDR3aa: CASSLGLANYEQYF
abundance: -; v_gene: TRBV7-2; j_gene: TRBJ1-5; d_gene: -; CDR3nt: TGTGCCAGCAGCCTGTCGGGGGGTAGCAATCAGCCCCAGCATTTT; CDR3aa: CASSLSGGSNQPQHF
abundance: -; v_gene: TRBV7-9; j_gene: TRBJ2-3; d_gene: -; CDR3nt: TGTGCCAGCAGCTTCATCAGGGGAGATACGCAGTATTTT; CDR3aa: CASSFIRGDTQYF
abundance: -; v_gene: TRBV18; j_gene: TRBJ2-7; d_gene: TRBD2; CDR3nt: TGTGCCAGCTCACCTTTGGGACTAGCGAGAGAGCAGTACTTC; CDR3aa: CASSPLGLAREQYF
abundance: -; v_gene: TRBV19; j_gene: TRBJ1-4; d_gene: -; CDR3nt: TGTGCCAGTAGTATCATCTACCGAGAAAAACTGTTTTTT; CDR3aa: CASSIIYREKLFF
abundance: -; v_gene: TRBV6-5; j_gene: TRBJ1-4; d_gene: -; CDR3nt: TGTTCCCCAGGGGCCCGACTGAGACTGTTTTTT; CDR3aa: CSPGARLRLFF
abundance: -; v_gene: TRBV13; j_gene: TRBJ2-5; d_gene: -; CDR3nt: TGTGCCAGCAGCTTAGAAGGGTACTCGGGCACGGACCAAGAGACCCAGTACTTC; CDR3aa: CASSLEGYSGTDQETQYF
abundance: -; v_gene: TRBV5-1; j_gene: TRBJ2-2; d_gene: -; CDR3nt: TGCGCCAGCAGCTTCTCCGGGACCACGCTTACCGGGGAGCTGTTTTTT; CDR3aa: CASSFSGTTLTGELFF
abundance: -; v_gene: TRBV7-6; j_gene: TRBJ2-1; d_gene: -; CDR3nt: TGTGCCAGCAGCTTATCGAGCGGCTCCTACAATGAGCAGTTCTTC; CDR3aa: CASSLSSGSYNEQFF
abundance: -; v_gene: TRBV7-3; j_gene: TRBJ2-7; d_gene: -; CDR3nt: TGTGCCAGCAGCTTAATAGGGGGAACCTACGAGCAGTACTTC; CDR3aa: CASSLIGGTYEQYF
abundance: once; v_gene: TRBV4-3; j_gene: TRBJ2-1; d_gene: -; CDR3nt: TGCGCCAGCAGCCACGGGGACCGTGGCAATGAGCAGTTCTTC; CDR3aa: CASSHGDRGNEQFF
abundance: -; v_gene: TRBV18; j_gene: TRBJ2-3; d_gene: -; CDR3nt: TGTGCCAGCTCACCAAGGGGCCCAGGTACAGATACGCAGTATTTT; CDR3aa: CASSPRGPGTDTQYF
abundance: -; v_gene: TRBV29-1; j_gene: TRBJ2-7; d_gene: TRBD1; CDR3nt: TGCAGCGTTGGGACAGGGGTGTACGAGCAGTACTTC; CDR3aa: CSVGTGVYEQYF
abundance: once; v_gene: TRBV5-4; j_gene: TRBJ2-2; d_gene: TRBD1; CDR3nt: TGTGCCAGCAGCCCGGGACAGGGGGCGGACGGGGAGCTGTTTTTT; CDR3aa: CASSPGQGADGELFF
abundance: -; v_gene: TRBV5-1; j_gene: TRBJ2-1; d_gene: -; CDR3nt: TGCGCCAGCAGCTGGAGAGGAAGCGGGCAAACCTACAATGAGCAGTTCTTC; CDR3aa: CASSWRGSGQTYNEQFF
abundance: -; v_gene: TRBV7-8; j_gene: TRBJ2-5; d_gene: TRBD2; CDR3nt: TGTGCCAGCAGCTTAGTCTTTCTAGCGGGAGGCGTTCAAGAGACCCAGTACTTC; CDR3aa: CASSLVFLAGGVQETQYF
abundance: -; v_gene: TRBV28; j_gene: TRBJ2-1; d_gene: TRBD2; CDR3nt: TGTGCCAGCAGTTCTAGCGGGAGGGGCAATGAGCAGTTCTTC; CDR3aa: CASSSSGRGNEQFF
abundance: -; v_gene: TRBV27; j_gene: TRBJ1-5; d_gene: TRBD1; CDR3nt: TGTGCCAGCACCCGCCCGGCCGGGACAGGTGACAATCAGCCCCAGCATTTT; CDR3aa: CASTRPAGTGDNQPQHF
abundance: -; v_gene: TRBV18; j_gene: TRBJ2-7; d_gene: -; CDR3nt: TGTGCCAGCTCACCTCGAGACTCGTACCTCGCCTACGAGCAGTACTTC; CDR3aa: CASSPRDSYLAYEQYF
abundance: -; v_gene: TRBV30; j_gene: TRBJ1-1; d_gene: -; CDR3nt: TGTGCCTGGAGTTCGCTCACTGAAGCTTTCTTT; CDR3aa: CAWSSLTEAFF
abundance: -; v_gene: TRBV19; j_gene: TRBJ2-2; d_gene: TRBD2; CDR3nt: TGTGCCAGTAGTATAGGAGCGGGGGGGACCGGGGAGCTGTTTTTT; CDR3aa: CASSIGAGGTGELFF
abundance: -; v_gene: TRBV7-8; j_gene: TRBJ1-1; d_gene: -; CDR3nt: TGTGCCAGCAGCTTAGCGCAATGGTGGGGCACTGAAGCTTTCTTT; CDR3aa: CASSLAQWWGTEAFF
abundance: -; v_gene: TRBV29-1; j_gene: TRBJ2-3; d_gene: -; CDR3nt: TGCAGCGTTGGGGGGGGCCCGGGTACGCAGTATTTT; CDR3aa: CSVGGGPGTQYF
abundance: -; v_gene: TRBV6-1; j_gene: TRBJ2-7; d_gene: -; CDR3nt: TGTGCCAGCAGTGAAGCGCCTAGCTACGAGCAGTACTTC; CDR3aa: CASSEAPSYEQYF
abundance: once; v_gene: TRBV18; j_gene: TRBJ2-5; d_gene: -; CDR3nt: TGTGCCAGCTCACCACCCGGCCTTCAAGAGACCCAGTACTTC; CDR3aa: CASSPPGLQETQYF
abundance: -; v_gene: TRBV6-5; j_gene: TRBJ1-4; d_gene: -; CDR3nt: TGTGCCAGCAGTTACGGGGGTCGGGAAAAACTGTTTTTT; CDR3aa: CASSYGGREKLFF
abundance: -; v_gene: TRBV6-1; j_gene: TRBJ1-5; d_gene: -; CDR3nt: TGTGCCAGCAGTGTCTCGAGCCGGGCCGCGAATCAGCCCCAGCATTTT; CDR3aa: CASSVSSRAANQPQHF
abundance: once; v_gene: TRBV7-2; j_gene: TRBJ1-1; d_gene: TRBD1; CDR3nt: TGTGCCAGCAGCTTAGCGGCAGGGGGGGCGAACACTGAAGCTTTCTTT; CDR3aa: CASSLAAGGANTEAFF
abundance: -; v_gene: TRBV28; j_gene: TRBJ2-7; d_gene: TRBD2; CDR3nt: TGTGCCAGCAGTTTGCCTAGCGGGAGGGCCTCTGGCGAGCAGTACTTC; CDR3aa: CASSLPSGRASGEQYF
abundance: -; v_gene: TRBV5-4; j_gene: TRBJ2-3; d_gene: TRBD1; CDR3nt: TGTGCCAGCAGCAGAAGGGACAGGGGGACGGATACGCAGTATTTT; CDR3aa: CASSRRDRGTDTQYF
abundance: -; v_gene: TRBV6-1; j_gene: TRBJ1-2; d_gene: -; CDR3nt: TGTGCCAGCACCCCTGTCGGGGTGGACTATGGCTACACCTTC; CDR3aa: CASTPVGVDYGYTF
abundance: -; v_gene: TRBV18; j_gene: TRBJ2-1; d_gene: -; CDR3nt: TGTGCCAGCTCACAGCCAGGGGATGAGCAGTTCTTC; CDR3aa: CASSQPGDEQFF
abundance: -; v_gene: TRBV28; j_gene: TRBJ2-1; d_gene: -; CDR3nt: TGTGCCAGCATCGCGAGTACACCACGGAACAATGAGCAGTTCTTC; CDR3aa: CASIASTPRNNEQFF
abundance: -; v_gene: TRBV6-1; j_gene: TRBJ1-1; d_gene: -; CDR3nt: TGTGCCAGCCGGACAGTGGACACTGAAGCTTTCTTT; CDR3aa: CASRTVDTEAFF